Listed here are 30 T cell receptor beta chains from one sample, sequenced in a study of STAT3 mutations in large granular lymphocyte leukemia. General observations from the study: Every T-LGLL patient had at least one immunodominant TCRbeta clonotype.

Their target antigens are unknown. Only in-frame clones appear in the TCRdb table, and some are missing; sequencing was by immunoSEQ multiplex PCR. The sample records about 13,000 clones, under 95% being singletons. Sequencing was done on a sample of peripheral blood mononuclear cells. All receptors derive from a middle-aged man with T-cell large granular lymphocyte leukemia. Some clones in this sample may be carry-over from other donors' samples.

The J gene is TRBJ1-5, the V gene TRBV28, with TRBD1 as a possible D gene (5 bases). CDR3 length: 15 amino acids. The V and J ends lost 3 bases and 7 bases respectively, with 16 bases between them. Germline CDR1 MDHEN, CDR2 SYDVKM. In DNA form, the CDR3 reads TGTGCCAGCAGTTTTTGGGGGGAGGTTTCACAGCCCCAGCATTTT. Its protein product is CASSFWGEVSQPQHF.

The genes are TRBV5-1 and TRBJ1-1; D is unclear. The CDR3 has 11 amino acids. Trimming removed 0 bases at V and 11 bases at J, with 8 bases between. Germline lookup yields CDR1 SGHRS and CDR2 YFSETQ. CDR3 region: CASSLAGDAFF. The CDR3 coding sequence is TGCGCCAGCAGCTTGGCCGGAGACGCTTTCTTT.

This chain connects TRBV28 to TRBJ2-4, with D tentatively TRBD1 (6 bases). In germline, CDR1 is MDHEN, CDR2 SYDVKM. This CDR3 comprises 15 residues. Trimming took 2 bases from V and 8 from J, leaving 16 bases between them. Here the CDR3 reads CASSLATGRLDIQYF. DNA for the CDR3: TGTGCCAGCAGTTTAGCGACAGGCCGCTTAGACATTCAGTACTTC.

The chain links TRBV7-9 to TRBJ1-5; D gene uncertain. The CDR3 has 14 amino acids. The germline CDR1 and CDR2 sequences are SEHNR and FQNEAQ (reference sequence). Trimming removed 5 bases at V and 0 bases at J, with 8 bases between. The chain's CDR3 is CASSPTDSNQPQHF. DNA for the CDR3: TGTGCCAGCAGCCCGACCGATAGCAATCAGCCCCAGCATTTT. The full variable domain, rest sourced from reference TRBV7-9 and TRBJ1-5, is DTGVSQNPRHKITKRGQNVTFRCDPISEHNRLYWYRQTLGQGPEFLTYFQNEAQLEKSRLLSDRFSAERPKGSFSTLEIQRTEQGDSAMYLCASSPTDSNQPQHFGDGTRLSIL.

This chain uses TRBV10-3 with TRBJ2-3; 8 bases are shared with TRBD2. The CDR3 spans 16 residues. Trimming took 0 bases from V and 3 from J; bases not matched to a gene: 5. Germline lookup yields CDR1 ENHRY and CDR2 SYGVKD. In nucleotides, the CDR3 is TGTGCCATCAGTGAGTCTGGCGGGGGGTATACAGATACGCAGTATTTT. Protein: CAISESGGGYTDTQYF.

This chain connects TRBV9 to TRBJ1-4; D is undetermined. The germline CDR1 and CDR2 sequences are SGDLS and YYNGEE. This CDR3 has 14 amino acids. Trimming removed 0 bases from V and 5 bases from J, with 8 bases in between. In DNA form, the CDR3 reads TGTGCCAGCAGCGTAGGGGTCCAAAATGAAAAACTGTTTTTT. This gives the protein CASSVGVQNEKLFF.

This sequence joins TRBV6-5 and TRBJ2-7; TRBD1 matches at 7 bases. CDR3 length equals 16 residues. The ends lost 2 bases at V and 4 bases at J; junction bases unmatched: 11. Germline V lookup: CDR1 MNHEY, CDR2 SVGAGI. CDR3 amino acids: CASSYGFGQGVYEQYF. The CDR3, as DNA: TGTGCCAGCAGTTACGGCTTTGGGCAGGGGGTTTACGAGCAGTACTTC.

The chain joins TRBV5-1 to TRBJ2-5, with D maybe TRBD1 (6 bases). There are 17 residues in the CDR3. Germline CDR1 SGHRS, CDR2 YFSETQ. The V end was cut by 4 bases, the J end by 4 bases, with 23 bases between. CDR3 loop: CASSLTGTSTLRETQYF. CDR3 sequence (DNA): TGCGCCAGCAGCCTTACCGGGACAAGCACACTTCGAGAGACCCAGTACTTC.

The chain recombines TRBV5-6 with TRBJ2-7; D perhaps matches TRBD1 (5 bases). V shed 6 bases and J shed 3 bases, with 13 bases lying between them. Germline V lookup: CDR1 SGHDT, CDR2 YYEEEE. The length of the CDR3 is 13 residues. The CDR3 nucleotides read TGTGCCAGCACCAGGGTAACGGGCTACGAGCAGTACTTC. Amino acids: CASTRVTGYEQYF.

The chain links TRBV27 to TRBJ2-5, with 7 nucleotides matching TRBD1. The V and J ends lost 3 bases and 2 bases, in that order; junction bases with no gene match: 6. The CDR3 length is 15 residues. The germline gives CDR1 MNHEY, CDR2 SMNVEV (reference sequence). The CDR3 reads CASSFSTTGQETQYF. In nucleotides, the CDR3 is TGTGCCAGCAGTTTCTCGACGACAGGGCAAGAGACCCAGTACTTC.

This chain uses TRBV7-2 with TRBJ2-5; 10 nucleotides line up with TRBD1. The germline V gene encodes CDR1 SGHTA and CDR2 FQGNSA. The CDR3 runs to 15 residues. Unmatched junction bases numbered 8, after V lost 5 bases and J lost 5 bases. CDR3 in DNA: TGTGCCAGCAGCGGTCGACAGGGGGCGGGGGAGACCCAGTACTTC. This encodes CASSGRQGAGETQYF.

J is TRBJ2-3 and V is TRBV5-1, with TRBD1 identical over 7 bases. The CDR3 contains 15 residues. V dropped 0 bases and J dropped 0; count of bases not matched to a gene: 1. Germline values: CDR1 SGHRS, CDR2 YFSETQ. The CDR3 loop reads CASSLGQGSTDTQYF. The CDR3 DNA reads as TGCGCCAGCAGCTTGGGACAGGGCAGCACAGATACGCAGTATTTT.

This clone was seen only a few times. The rearrangement joins TRBV4-2 to TRBJ1-3; a possible D gene is TRBD1 (5 bases). Trimming took off 4 bases at V and 4 bases at J, with 14 bases between the two ends. This CDR3 is 15 amino acids long. Germline V gene sequence: CDR1 LGHNA, CDR2 YNFKEQ. CDR3: CASSLSLGTGNTIYF. In nucleotides, the CDR3 is TGTGCCAGCAGCCTGAGTCTCGGGACGGGAAACACCATATATTTT.

The rearrangement joins TRBV5-6 to TRBJ2-5; D may be TRBD2 (6 bases). CDR1 is SGHDT and CDR2 is YYEEEE in the germline V gene. The CDR3 totals 12 residues. V lost 2 bases and J 5 bases, leaving 7 bases between the germline ends. CDR3 region: CASSFREETQYF. CDR3 coding DNA: TGTGCCAGCAGCTTCCGGGAGGAGACCCAGTACTTC.

The chain links TRBV7-9 to TRBJ2-3; D unclear. This CDR3 is 11 amino acids long. Trimming pared 5 bases from V and 5 bases from J, leaving 5 bases between. Germline lookup yields CDR1 SEHNR and CDR2 FQNEAQ (reference sequence). DNA for the CDR3: TGTGCCAGCAGCCCTCAAGATACGCAGTATTTT. This encodes CASSPQDTQYF.

The CDR3 nucleotides are TGTGCCAGCAGTCCCGGGGACACCGGGGAGCTGTTTTTT. This translates into CASSPGDTGELFF. The chain recombines TRBV27 with TRBJ2-2, with D perhaps matching TRBD2 (5 bases). Germline V gives CDR1 MNHEY, CDR2 SMNVEV (reference sequence). Trimming left V 5 bases short and J 3 bases short, with 7 bases between. The CDR3 is made up of 13 amino acids.

This clone was counted between two and nine times. The V call is TRBV27, the J call TRBJ2-1; tentatively, D is TRBD1 (6 bases). The CDR3 has 14 residues. Per germline, CDR1 MNHEY and CDR2 SMNVEV (reference sequence). The V end lost 5 bases, the J end lost 5 bases, and 13 bases lay between the germline ends. This CDR3 reads CASSKFQGNNEQFF. The DNA of the CDR3 is TGTGCCAGCAGTAAATTCCAGGGGAACAATGAGCAGTTCTTC.

The chain couples TRBV21-1 to TRBJ2-7. TRBV21-1 is annotated as a pseudogene. CDR3 size: 9 residues. The CDR3 sequence: CARFYEQYF. Here the CDR3 DNA reads TGTGCCCGATTCTACGAGCAGTACTTC.

The chain employs TRBV7-9 and TRBJ2-7; a weak D match, TRBD2 (6 bases). The V gene lost 7 bases and the J gene lost 1 base, with 11 bases spanning the gap. The germline CDR1 and CDR2 sequences are SEHNR and FQNEAQ (reference sequence). This CDR3 contains 13 residues. The CDR3 nucleotides are TGTGCCAGCACCGGCGGGGAATCCTACGAGCAGTACTTC. It codes for CASTGGESYEQYF.

The rearrangement links TRBV6-5 to TRBJ2-5; 8 bases are shared with TRBD1. Germline assignment: CDR1 MNHEY and CDR2 SVGAGI. V trimming: 2 bases; J trimming: 5 bases; junction bases outside the gene matches: 4. The CDR3 totals 14 residues. The CDR3 nucleotides read TGTGCCAGCAGTTACGCCCGACAGGGGGAGACCCAGTACTTC. Protein sequence: CASSYARQGETQYF.

The chain employs TRBV9 and TRBJ2-1, with TRBD2 identical over 7 bases. There are 15 residues in the CDR3. V was clipped by 3 bases and J by 9 bases; unmatched bases: 12. The germline CDR1 and CDR2 sequences are SGDLS and YYNGEE. CDR3 sequence: CASSAGTTRGTEQFF. The CDR3 DNA sequence: TGTGCCAGCAGCGCCGGGACTACCCGAGGGACTGAGCAGTTCTTC.

The V and J genes are TRBV6-1 and TRBJ1-5, with 8 positions matching TRBD1. V shed 2 bases, J shed 0 bases, and the junction held 6 bases outside the gene matches. Germline-derived CDR1 and CDR2 are MNHNS and SASEGT. This CDR3 region has 17 residues. The CDR3 region has the DNA TGTGCCAGCAGTGAACTAACAGGGGGTTATAGCAATCAGCCCCAGCATTTT. Its protein is CASSELTGGYSNQPQHF.

This clone was seen once. The V and J genes are TRBV5-4 and TRBJ2-5; 8 bases line up with TRBD2. The V gene end was trimmed by 3 bases and the J gene end by 0 bases; junction bases not matched to a gene: 1. This CDR3 region has 14 residues. Germline V gene lookup returns CDR1 SGHNT and CDR2 YYREEE (reference sequence). The DNA for the CDR3 is TGTGCCAGCAGCTCGGGACTAGACCAAGAGACCCAGTACTTC. It translates to CASSSGLDQETQYF.

This sequence joins TRBV4-1 and TRBJ1-3; D call uncertain. Trimming cost V 4 bases and J 0 bases, with 7 bases left between them. The CDR3 consists of 14 residues. From germline, CDR1 is MGHRA and CDR2 YSYEKL. For the CDR3, the DNA is TGCGCCAGCAGCCGCGATAACTCTGGAAACACCATATATTTT. This translates into CASSRDNSGNTIYF.

The chain uses TRBV5-6 and TRBJ2-3; the match to TRBD1 covers 7 bases. The junction had 3 bases not matched to a gene; V was cut back by 1 base and J by 1 base. Looked up from germline, CDR1 is SGHDT and CDR2 is YYEEEE. This CDR3 region has 15 residues. CDR3: CASSLRGTGTDTQYF. For the CDR3, the DNA is TGTGCCAGCAGCTTGAGGGGGACAGGCACAGATACGCAGTATTTT.

The chain is built from TRBV13 and TRBJ1-2; D may be TRBD1 (5 bases). Germline-derived CDR1 and CDR2 are PRHDT and FYEKMQ (reference sequence). The CDR3 is made up of 14 amino acids. V lost 5 bases to trimming and J lost 4 bases, with 14 bases between them. The CDR3 DNA reads TGTGCCAGCAGCCCCCGTGACGGGGCCTATGGCTACACCTTC. Protein product: CASSPRDGAYGYTF.

Only one count was recorded for this clone. The rearrangement joins TRBV2 to TRBJ1-2; tentative D call: TRBD1 (5 bases). The V gene lost 8 bases and the J gene lost 6 bases, with 19 bases spanning the gap. Germline values: CDR1 SNHLY, CDR2 FYNNEI. The CDR3 is made up of 14 amino acids. The CDR3 DNA reads TGTGCCAGCGCAGCCTGGGCCGCAGGGAATGGCTACACCTTC. Protein sequence: CASAAWAAGNGYTF.

This clone has just one count. This chain connects TRBV19 to TRBJ1-6; D remains unclear. The germline gives CDR1 LNHDA, CDR2 SQIVND (reference sequence). Between the trimmed V and J ends, which lost 4 bases and 3 bases, there was a span of 10 bases. The CDR3 spans 15 residues. CDR3 amino acids: CASSTRTVYNSPLHF. For the CDR3, the DNA is TGTGCCAGTAGTACCCGGACGGTCTATAATTCACCCCTCCACTTT. Together with reference TRBV19 and TRBJ1-6, the CDR3 gives the full variable domain: DGGITQSPKYLFRKEGQNVTLSCEQNLNHDAMYWYRQDPGQGLRLIYYSQIVNDFQKGDIAEGYSVSREKKESFPLTVTSAQKNPTAFYLCASSTRTVYNSPLHFGNGTRLTVT.

The J gene is TRBJ1-2, the V gene TRBV4-1, with 9 bases aligning to TRBD1. The CDR3 has 14 residues. Germline assignment: CDR1 MGHRA and CDR2 YSYEKL. Trimming at V came to 4 bases and at J to 5 bases, leaving 5 bases not matched to a gene. This CDR3 reads CASSREDRGYGYTF. Here the CDR3 DNA reads TGCGCCAGCAGCCGGGAGGACAGGGGTTATGGCTACACCTTC.

The chain employs TRBV6-6 and TRBJ1-6; D unclear. CDR3 length: 12 residues. Germline CDR1 and CDR2: MNHNY and SVGAGI (reference sequence). V lost 3 bases to trimming and J lost 14 bases, with 11 bases between them. For the CDR3, the DNA is TGTGCCAGCAGTTATGGCGGGGAATCCCTCCACTTT. Protein product: CASSYGGESLHF.